This T cell receptor (beta chain) came from a study of T cells in Graves' hyperthyroidism and ophthalmopathy. Regarding the study as a whole: Peripheral blood also featured most of the thyroid clonotypes expanded above 0.001. A model built on 13 V-J features separated ophthalmopathy from stable hyperthyroidism.

Ophthalmopathy patients had Clinical Activity Score at least 3, NOSPECS grade at least 4, duration under 3 months. RNA transcripts served as the template for amplifying TCR beta CDR3 regions. During a first-round RT-PCR of the TCR CDR3, the HTBI primer set was used. TCRdb reprocessed the multiplex PCR reads with MiXCR, giving one entry per CDR3 protein. This table has some 370,000 distinct CDR3 sequences, 11% to 15% appearing once. This clonotype was detected many times. Its antigen is unidentified. The germline V gene encodes CDR1 LGHDT and CDR2 YNNKEL (reference sequence). There are 13 residues in the CDR3. J gave up 7 bases and V 4 bases, and 6 bases lay outside the gene matches.

The sequence derives from a man over 45 with Graves' ophthalmopathy. The material sequenced was blood. The chain combines TRBV3-1 with TRBJ1-2, with 7 bases that match TRBD1. Here the CDR3 reads CASSPGQNAGYTF. The DNA for the CDR3 is TGTGCCAGCAGCCCGGGACAGAATGCTGGCTACACCTTC. The whole variable domain, filled in from reference TRBV3-1 and TRBJ1-2, reads DTAVSQTPKYLVTQMGNDKSIKCEQNLGHDTMYWYKQDSKKFLKIMFSYNNKELIINETVPNRFSPKSPDKAHLNLHINSLELGDSAVYFCASSPGQNAGYTFGSGTRLTVV.